These 27 T cell receptor beta chains were all obtained from the same sample, sequenced in a study of cytomegalovirus exposure and HLA in healthy donors. PCR involved 60 Vbeta and 13 Jbeta primers. TCRdb's copy holds only in-frame clones and misses some; the assay was immunoSEQ multiplex PCR. The sample features around 150,000 clones, with 2% to 3% in its top ten. The sample comprised PBMCs. The receptors were gathered from a man in his forties or fifties in good health and CMV-seronegative.

The chain links TRBV7-8 to TRBJ2-2; D is undetermined. Looked up from germline, CDR1 is SGHVS and CDR2 is FQNEAQ. V dropped 0 bases and J dropped 3 bases, with 8 bases sitting between them. The CDR3 is 15 amino acids. The CDR3, as DNA: TGTGCCAGCAGCTTAGCTGGGCTCTACACCGGGGAGCTGTTTTTT. It codes for CASSLAGLYTGELFF.

This chain joins TRBV14 and TRBJ1-4, with 7 nucleotides matching TRBD1. This CDR3 contains 15 residues. Germline lookup yields CDR1 SGHDN and CDR2 FVKESK. Unmatched junction bases numbered 5, after V lost 4 bases and J lost 3 bases. The CDR3 nucleotides read TGTGCCAGCAGCCCTCCAGGGGGATCTAATGAAAAACTGTTTTTT. Residues: CASSPPGGSNEKLFF.

As regards this clone: The same CDR3 is also encoded by other DNA sequences in this sample. The chain has TRBV7-2 and TRBJ1-5, with D hard to call. The CDR3 runs 15 residues. Germline CDR1 reads SGHTA; CDR2 reads FQGNSA. Trimming stripped 5 bases from V and 6 bases from J, with 17 bases between. The CDR3 loop reads CASSPKAGESQPQHF. DNA for the CDR3: TGTGCCAGCAGCCCTAAGGCCGGGGAGAGTCAGCCCCAGCATTTT.

The genes are TRBV12-5 and TRBJ2-2; D might be TRBD2 (6 bases). Trimming removed 0 bases at V and 4 bases at J, with 12 bases between. Germline CDR1 LGHNT, CDR2 FRNRAP. The length of the CDR3 is 16 residues. CDR3 amino acids: CASGLVPGETTGELFF. CDR3 DNA: TGTGCTAGTGGTTTGGTACCGGGGGAAACCACCGGGGAGCTGTTTTTT. The complete variable domain, with remaining parts taken from reference TRBV12-5 and TRBJ2-2, reads DARVTQTPRHKVTEMGQEVTMRCQPILGHNTVFWYRQTMMQGLELLAYFRNRAPLDDSGMPKDRFSAEMPDATLATLKIQPSEPRDSAVYFCASGLVPGETTGELFFGEGSRLTVL.

J is TRBJ1-2 and V is TRBV15, with D tentatively TRBD1 (5 bases). CDR1 and CDR2 from the germline V gene are LNHNV and YYDKDF (reference sequence). V dropped 1 base and J dropped 6 bases, with 15 bases sitting between them. CDR3 length: 15 residues. CDR3 protein: CATSRVGRTRDGYTF. Written as DNA, the CDR3 is TGTGCCACCAGCAGAGTAGGGCGGACCAGGGATGGCTACACCTTC.

The chain links TRBV11-3 to TRBJ2-7; D gene unclear. The CDR3 consists of 13 residues. Between the trimmed V and J ends, which lost 2 bases and 3 bases, there was a span of 8 bases. Germline CDR1 and CDR2: SGHNT and YENEEA. CDR3 protein: CASSLHYNYEQYF. The CDR3 nucleotides read TGTGCCAGCAGCTTACATTACAACTACGAGCAGTACTTC.

DNA for the CDR3: TGTGCCAGCAGCCCCCGGACAGGGAAGAGGGGAGAGACCCAGTACTTC. This encodes CASSPRTGKRGETQYF. This chain links TRBV11-3 with TRBJ2-5, with 8 bases fitting TRBD1. The CDR3 totals 16 residues. After removal of 5 bases from V and 4 bases from J, the junction contained 12 bases not matched to a gene. Per germline, CDR1 SGHNT and CDR2 YENEEA.

DNA for the CDR3: TGTGCCAGCAGCCCAGGACAGGGGAGACCAAACACTGAAGCTTTCTTT. It specifies CASSPGQGRPNTEAFF. The V call is TRBV5-4, the J call TRBJ1-1, with 9 bases lining up with TRBD1. With V trimmed by 4 bases and J by 2 bases, 9 bases remained unmatched. Germline-derived CDR1 and CDR2 are SGHNT and YYREEE (reference sequence). The CDR3 spans 16 residues. The full variable domain, rest sourced from reference TRBV5-4 and TRBJ1-1, is ETGVTQSPTHLIKTRGQQVTLRCSSQSGHNTVSWYQQALGQGPQFIFQYYREEENGRGNFPPRFSGLQFPNYSSELNVNALELDDSALYLCASSPGQGRPNTEAFFGQGTRLTVV.

The chain carries TRBV7-9 and TRBJ2-5; 7 nucleotides match TRBD1. The CDR3 is 15 residues long. Germline loops: CDR1 SEHNR, CDR2 FQNEAQ (reference sequence). Unmatched junction bases numbered 7, after V lost 5 bases and J lost 1 base. CDR3 sequence (DNA): TGTGCCAGCAGCCCCGGGACAGCTTTCCAAGAGACCCAGTACTTC. Translation gives CASSPGTAFQETQYF. The full variable domain, rest sourced from reference TRBV7-9 and TRBJ2-5, is DTGVSQNPRHKITKRGQNVTFRCDPISEHNRLYWYRQTLGQGPEFLTYFQNEAQLEKSRLLSDRFSAERPKGSFSTLEIQRTEQGDSAMYLCASSPGTAFQETQYFGPGTRLLVL.

In DNA form, the CDR3 reads TGTGCCAGCACCTCCGCCGGTTATAACACTGAAGCTTTCTTT. Protein: CASTSAGYNTEAFF. This chain links TRBV6-5 with TRBJ1-1; D unresolved. From germline, CDR1 is MNHEY and CDR2 SVGAGI. The CDR3 consists of 14 residues. The V and J ends lost 7 bases and 2 bases respectively, with 14 bases between them.

V and J are TRBV9 and TRBJ1-4, with TRBD1 matching 8 bases. CDR3 length: 17 amino acids. The V and J ends lost 4 bases and 5 bases, in that order; junction bases with no gene match: 13. The germline gives CDR1 SGDLS, CDR2 YYNGEE. In nucleotides, the CDR3 is TGTGCCAGCAGCCGGACTACAGGGGGAGGGGAGAATGAAAAACTGTTTTTT. This encodes CASSRTTGGGENEKLFF.

The rearrangement uses TRBV18 and TRBJ2-7, with 11 positions matching TRBD2. The V gene's germline CDR1 is KGHSH and CDR2 LQKENI. CDR3 length: 15 residues. Losses at the gene ends were 0 bases for V and 3 bases for J; bases not matched to a gene: 1. The CDR3 here is CASSPPLAGGYEQYF. In nucleotides, the CDR3 is TGTGCCAGCTCACCACCTCTAGCGGGAGGCTACGAGCAGTACTTC.

J is TRBJ1-1 and V is TRBV18; D not certain. Germline CDR1 is KGHSH and CDR2 is LQKENI. With 3 bases removed from V and 4 bases from J, the gap between germline ends came to 9 bases. The CDR3 runs to 13 residues. The CDR3 nucleotides read TGTGCCAGCTCACCCGAGGGATCCACTGAAGCTTTCTTT. It is translated as CASSPEGSTEAFF.

The chain carries TRBV7-2 and TRBJ2-1; 8 nucleotides line up with TRBD1. Trimming took 5 bases from V and 0 from J; bases not matched to a gene: 9. Germline-derived CDR1 and CDR2 are SGHTA and FQGNSA. The CDR3 is 17 residues long. Here the CDR3 reads CASSLQGGYSSYNEQFF. DNA for the CDR3: TGTGCCAGCAGCCTACAGGGGGGCTACAGCTCCTACAATGAGCAGTTCTTC.

The J gene is TRBJ1-6, the V gene TRBV7-3, with D possibly matching TRBD1 (5 bases). Germline values: CDR1 SGHTA, CDR2 FQGTGA. The CDR3 contains 15 residues. Trimming removed 4 bases at V and 6 bases at J, with 13 bases between. DNA for the CDR3: TGTGCCAGCAGCTGGATCGGGGGTAGTAATTCACCCCTCCACTTT. Its protein is CASSWIGGSNSPLHF. The full variable domain, with the rest looked up from reference TRBV7-3 and TRBJ1-6, is GAGVSQTPSNKVTEKGKYVELRCDPISGHTALYWYRQSLGQGPEFLIYFQGTGAADDSGLPNDRFFAVRPEGSVSTLKIQRTERGDSAVYLCASSWIGGSNSPLHFGNGTRLTVT.

The chain joins TRBV4-3 to TRBJ1-5; maybe TRBD1 (5 bases). The CDR3 runs to 15 residues. V lost 3 bases to trimming and J lost 9 bases, with 18 bases between them. Germline values: CDR1 LGHNA, CDR2 YSLEER. The CDR3 bases are TGCGCCAGCAGCCAGCGATTCCAGCCCCAGGGGCCCCAGCATTTT. This gives the protein CASSQRFQPQGPQHF.

The chain joins TRBV7-9 to TRBJ2-7; TRBD2 aligns across 7 bases. J gave up 5 bases and V 2 bases, and 12 bases lay outside the gene matches. The CDR3 consists of 16 residues. CDR1 is SEHNR, CDR2 FQNEAQ, per germline (reference sequence). The CDR3: CASSLPYETSNDEQYF. The CDR3 bases are TGTGCCAGCAGCTTACCTTACGAGACTAGCAATGACGAGCAGTACTTC.

This sequence joins TRBV5-1 and TRBJ2-7; tentative D call: TRBD1 (5 bases). The CDR3 extends over 14 amino acids. The ends were cut back, 3 bases at V and 2 bases at J, with 12 bases in the middle. Germline-derived CDR1 and CDR2 are SGHRS and YFSETQ. CDR3 bases: TGCGCCAGCAGCTCGCAGGGATTAACCTACGAGCAGTACTTC. Amino acids: CASSSQGLTYEQYF.

This chain uses TRBV28 with TRBJ1-1, with 9 bases aligning to TRBD1. Losses at the gene ends were 6 bases for V and 0 bases for J; bases not matched to a gene: 8. CDR3 length equals 16 residues. Germline loops: CDR1 MDHEN, CDR2 SYDVKM. The DNA for the CDR3 is TGTGCCAGCAGGGTAACAGGGGGCACAATGAACACTGAAGCTTTCTTT. Encoded protein: CASRVTGGTMNTEAFF.

This rearrangement joins TRBV6-5 to TRBJ2-7, with D possibly matching TRBD1 (6 bases). The CDR3 is made up of 13 amino acids. The V gene's germline CDR1 is MNHEY and CDR2 SVGAGI. Trimming took off 6 bases at V and 6 bases at J, with 15 bases between the two ends. CDR3 in DNA: TGTGCCAGCAGACAGGGCTTAGTTGGCGAGCAGTACTTC. This encodes CASRQGLVGEQYF.

The CDR3 DNA sequence: TGTGCCAGCAGTGAAGGCGGCAGCCTTAATGAAAAACTGTTTTTT. As protein: CASSEGGSLNEKLFF. This chain uses TRBV6-1 with TRBJ1-4, with D hard to call. Germline V CDR1 and CDR2: MNHNS, SASEGT. This CDR3 has 15 amino acids. With 1 base removed from V and 4 bases from J, the gap between germline ends came to 10 bases.

V usage is TRBV6-5 and J usage is TRBJ2-7; 7 bases map to TRBD1. Trimming cost V 8 bases and J 4 bases; bases outside gene matches: 8. The germline V gene encodes CDR1 MNHEY and CDR2 SVGAGI. The CDR3 spans 13 residues. The CDR3 reads CASQDRVGYEQYF. For the CDR3, the DNA is TGTGCCAGCCAAGACAGGGTCGGTTACGAGCAGTACTTC.

V gene TRBV6-1 combines with J gene TRBJ1-5; D is perhaps TRBD1 (6 bases). CDR1 is MNHNS and CDR2 is SASEGT in the germline V gene. Trimming removed 1 base from V and 1 base from J, with 17 bases in between. The CDR3 is 18 amino acids. The CDR3 here is CASSEGTGRWGSNQPQHF. In DNA, the CDR3 is TGTGCCAGCAGTGAAGGTACAGGGCGATGGGGAAGCAATCAGCCCCAGCATTTT.

The chain links TRBV4-3 to TRBJ2-6; no firm D call. V was clipped by 0 bases and J by 1 base, with 4 bases between them. The length of the CDR3 is 15 residues. Germline V gene data show CDR1 as LGHNA and CDR2 as YSLEER. Here the CDR3 reads CASSQDQSGANVLTF. The CDR3 nucleotides are TGCGCCAGCAGCCAAGATCAGTCTGGGGCCAACGTCCTGACTTTC.

V gene TRBV6-1 combines with J gene TRBJ1-5, with a tentative D call TRBD1 (5 bases). CDR1 is MNHNS, CDR2 SASEGT, per germline. Deletions cut 8 bases from V and 3 bases from J, with 14 bases between. The CDR3 runs 14 residues. The CDR3 is CASWGGNYNQPQHF. In DNA form, the CDR3 reads TGTGCCAGCTGGGGGGGAAATTACAATCAGCCCCAGCATTTT.

CDR3 loop: CASSHRQISAYEQYF. The DNA for the CDR3 is TGTGCCAGCAGCCACAGACAGATCTCCGCCTACGAGCAGTACTTC. The chain is built from TRBV11-1 and TRBJ2-7; D is possibly TRBD1 (5 bases). This CDR3 spans 15 amino acids. Germline values: CDR1 SGHAT, CDR2 FQDESV (reference sequence). The V and J ends lost 5 bases and 2 bases respectively, with 16 bases between them.

The CDR3: CASSDNRVAGELFF. The CDR3 DNA sequence: TGTGCCAGCAGTGATAACAGGGTCGCCGGGGAGCTGTTTTTT. This chain links TRBV6-1 with TRBJ2-2; perhaps TRBD1 as D (6 bases). The CDR3 covers 14 residues. Trimming shortened V by 3 bases and J by 6 bases, and 11 bases separated the two germline ends. Germline CDR1 is MNHNS and CDR2 is SASEGT.